One and the same sample provided the 30 T cell receptor beta chains below, sequenced in a study of CD8 T cells in ankylosing spondylitis. One entry per CDR3 protein, called by TCRdb with MiXCR from the 5' RACE reads. This sample carries 250,000 or so distinct CDR3 sequences, 8% to 11% of them seen once, and the ten largest clones take less than 3%. Sequencing used blood, either unsorted or a sorted T cell fraction (not recorded which). Receptor source: a male donor with ankylosing spondylitis or in good health (not recorded which).

This clonotype appeared many times. This sequence joins TRBV12-3 or TRBV12-4 and TRBJ2-1, with 8 positions matching TRBD2. Trimming cost V 7 bases and J 10 bases; bases outside gene matches: 9. The CDR3 contains 13 residues. The CDR3 is CASTPGRADEQFF. CDR3 DNA: TGTGCCAGCACCCCCGGGAGGGCCGACGAGCAGTTCTTC.

This clonotype was observed at least ten times. V usage is TRBV30 and J usage is TRBJ2-3, with 10 bases matching TRBD2. V lost 5 bases and J lost 2; bases outside the gene matches: 7. Germline V lookup: CDR1 GTSNPN, CDR2 SVGIG (reference sequence). This CDR3 is 15 amino acids long. CDR3 region: CAWHPGLAATDTQYF. For the CDR3, the DNA is TGTGCCTGGCACCCTGGACTAGCGGCCACAGATACGCAGTATTTT.

The genes are TRBV5-4 and TRBJ2-1; tentatively, D is TRBD1 (6 bases). Trimming cost V 0 bases and J 1 base, with 11 bases left between them. The germline gives CDR1 SGHNT, CDR2 YYREEE (reference sequence). The CDR3 covers 16 residues. Here the CDR3 DNA reads TGTGCCAGCAGCTTGGGGGCAGGGGAATCCTACAATGAGCAGTTCTTC. It specifies CASSLGAGESYNEQFF.

This clonotype occurred a few times. V is TRBV6-1 and J is TRBJ2-3, with 8 bases fitting TRBD2. V shed 6 bases, J shed 6 bases, and the junction held 11 bases outside the gene matches. Per germline, CDR1 MNHNS and CDR2 SASEGT. This CDR3 spans 15 amino acids. DNA for the CDR3: TGTGCCAGCAGCCCAAGCGGGAGATCATTGGATACGCAGTATTTT. Translated, it gives CASSPSGRSLDTQYF.

This clonotype has ten or more counts. This chain connects TRBV29-1 to TRBJ2-5; 9 bases agree with TRBD2. This CDR3 is built from 14 residues. Germline CDR1 and CDR2: SQVTM and ANQGSEA. V was clipped by 4 bases and J by 4 bases; unmatched bases: 7. CDR3 region: CSVAPLSGGETQYF. CDR3 nucleotide sequence: TGCAGCGTTGCCCCACTTAGCGGGGGAGAGACCCAGTACTTC.

This clonotype was observed many times. The gene calls are TRBV5-6 and TRBJ1-2; 7 nucleotides match TRBD1. Germline lookup yields CDR1 SGHDT and CDR2 YYEEEE. Unmatched junction bases numbered 12, after V lost 0 bases and J lost 4 bases. CDR3 size: 17 residues. CDR3 residues: CASSLGSAARGAYGYTF. CDR3 DNA: TGTGCCAGCAGCTTGGGTTCGGCAGCCAGGGGGGCCTATGGCTACACCTTC.

This clonotype came up many times. The CDR3 here is CASSLGDRENTGELFF. DNA of the CDR3: TGCGCCAGCAGCTTGGGGGACAGGGAGAACACCGGGGAGCTGTTTTTT. The V gene is TRBV5-1, the J gene TRBJ2-2, with 9 bases aligning to TRBD1. The CDR3 consists of 16 residues. Germline assignment: CDR1 SGHRS and CDR2 YFSETQ. V shed 0 bases, J shed 1 base, and the junction held 1 base outside the gene matches.

This clonotype has at least ten counts. This sequence joins TRBV10-3 and TRBJ2-5; 7 nucleotides agree with TRBD2. In germline, CDR1 is ENHRY, CDR2 SYGVKD. This CDR3 is built from 16 residues. The V and J ends lost 0 bases and 8 bases, in that order; junction bases with no gene match: 12. The CDR3 here is CAISESVLADKRTQYF. DNA of the CDR3: TGTGCCATCAGTGAGTCGGTTCTAGCGGACAAGAGAACCCAGTACTTC.

This clonotype was seen more than once but under ten times. The chain combines TRBV5-1 with TRBJ2-7; D perhaps matches TRBD2 (5 bases). Germline lookup yields CDR1 SGHRS and CDR2 YFSETQ. This CDR3 has 15 residues. Trimming took off 0 bases at V and 1 base at J, with 11 bases between the two ends. This chain's CDR3 is CASSLGTYGSYEQYF. CDR3 nucleotides: TGCGCCAGCAGCTTGGGGACTTACGGATCCTACGAGCAGTACTTC.

The table lists this clonotype with many counts. The J gene is TRBJ1-1, the V gene TRBV2, with TRBD1 matching 7 bases. The CDR3 runs to 16 residues. Germline V gives CDR1 SNHLY, CDR2 FYNNEI. The V segment lost 2 bases and the J segment 4 bases; nucleotides outside the gene matches: 10. The CDR3 region is CASSEQEGARGTEAFF. The CDR3 nucleotides are TGTGCCAGCAGTGAACAGGAGGGGGCGAGGGGCACTGAAGCTTTCTTT.

This clonotype was counted between two and nine times. The V call is TRBV20-1, the J call TRBJ1-2; TRBD1 is a possible D gene (5 bases). With 5 bases removed from V and 2 bases from J, the gap between germline ends came to 27 bases. This CDR3 is built from 18 residues. Germline V gene sequence: CDR1 DFQATT, CDR2 SNEGSKA (reference sequence). CDR3 coding DNA: TGCAGTGCTTCCGGGACGGAGATCCGAGGGGCGATCAACTATGGCTACACCTTC. Translating gives CSASGTEIRGAINYGYTF.

This clonotype was counted at least ten times. The rearrangement joins TRBV3-1 to TRBJ2-7; 12 bases are shared with TRBD1. V dropped 1 base and J dropped 6; count of bases not matched to a gene: 1. Germline CDR1 and CDR2: LGHDT and YNNKEL (reference sequence). This CDR3 is built from 14 residues. The CDR3 spells CASSQAGQGAEQYF. In DNA, the CDR3 is TGTGCCAGCAGCCAAGCGGGACAGGGGGCCGAGCAGTACTTC.

Note on this clonotype: One base away lies a much larger clone, so this may be a sequencing read error. V and J are TRBV11-2 and TRBJ2-2; D is perhaps TRBD1 or TRBD2 (6 bases each). The CDR3 runs to 17 residues. Looked up from germline, CDR1 is SGHAT and CDR2 is FQNNGV. CDR3 DNA sequence: TGTGCCAGCAGATTAGTAGGGGGGTCGAGGGACACCGGGGAGCTGTTTTTT. This gives the protein CASRLVGGSRDTGELFF.

V gene TRBV30 combines with J gene TRBJ2-7; the D is unclear. V was pared by 3 bases and J by 3 bases, with 6 bases between. The CDR3 loop spans 11 amino acids. The V gene's germline CDR1 is GTSNPN and CDR2 SVGIG (reference sequence). The CDR3 nucleotides read TGTGCCTGGAGCGTCTTCTACGAGCAGTACTTC. Translating it yields CAWSVFYEQYF.

Many counts were recorded for this clonotype. The J gene is TRBJ1-4, the V gene TRBV5-1, with D possibly being TRBD1 (6 bases). V lost 0 bases and J lost 5, with 11 bases in between. CDR3 size: 15 residues. CDR1 is SGHRS, CDR2 YFSETQ, per germline. The CDR3 bases are TGCGCCAGCAGCTTGGATAGGACAGAGAATGAAAAACTGTTTTTT. Protein product: CASSLDRTENEKLFF.

In its sample, this clonotype was seen many times. The rearrangement joins TRBV27 to TRBJ2-7; 11 bases agree with TRBD2. Germline lookup yields CDR1 MNHEY and CDR2 SMNVEV (reference sequence). With V trimmed by 5 bases and J by 1 base, 13 bases remained unmatched. The CDR3 has 18 amino acids. The CDR3 region is CASSPLHGLAGDSYEQYF. The CDR3, as DNA: TGTGCCAGCAGTCCCCTACACGGACTAGCGGGTGATTCCTACGAGCAGTACTTC.

The chain recombines TRBV7-2 with TRBJ2-1; 10 bases are shared with TRBD2. With V trimmed by 0 bases and J by 3 bases, 2 bases remained unmatched. In germline, CDR1 is SGHTA, CDR2 FQGNSA. The CDR3 length is 16 residues. The CDR3 nucleotides read TGTGCCAGCAGCTTAGCAGCGGGAGGGGGCTACAATGAGCAGTTCTTC. Amino acids: CASSLAAGGGYNEQFF.

This clonotype was seen repeatedly, ten times or more. This chain connects TRBV21-1 to TRBJ2-1; the D call of TRBD2 is as the table states it, not checked on the DNA. TRBV21-1 is assigned pseudogene status. The CDR3 runs 18 residues. CDR3 sequence reads: CASSKVRPKLASNNEQFF. The CDR3 DNA sequence: TGTGCCAGCAGCAAAGTCCGGCCCAAGTTGGCTAGTAACAATGAGCAGTTCTTC.

The chain uses TRBV11-2 and TRBJ2-1; 10 bases match TRBD2. Per germline, CDR1 SGHAT and CDR2 FQNNGV. This CDR3 has 17 residues. With 3 bases clipped from V and 7 bases from J, the junction kept 12 bases outside the gene matches. The CDR3 loop is CASSFYLGLAGANEQFF. The CDR3 DNA follows: TGTGCCAGCAGCTTCTACCTCGGGCTAGCGGGAGCGAATGAGCAGTTCTTC.

This clonotype occurred many times. The chain uses TRBV5-6 and TRBJ1-3, with TRBD1 matching 9 bases. The junction had 6 bases not matched to a gene; V was cut back by 4 bases and J by 4 bases. From germline, CDR1 is SGHDT and CDR2 YYEEEE. The CDR3 contains 15 residues. In DNA form, the CDR3 reads TGTGCCAGCAGCCCGACAGGGGGGCGAGGAAACACCATATATTTT. Its protein product is CASSPTGGRGNTIYF.

This clonotype appeared many times. The J gene is TRBJ2-7, the V gene TRBV6-5; D may be TRBD1 or TRBD2 (5 bases each). This CDR3 is built from 14 residues. Trimming left V 0 bases short and J 3 bases short, with 9 bases between. Germline CDR1 reads MNHEY; CDR2 reads SVGAGI. DNA for the CDR3: TGTGCCAGCAGTTACTCGAGGGGAAACTACGAGCAGTACTTC. Translation: CASSYSRGNYEQYF.

The chain recombines TRBV9 with TRBJ2-1, with TRBD2 matching over 14 bases. CDR3 length: 15 residues. Per germline, CDR1 SGDLS and CDR2 YYNGEE. V trimming: 4 bases; J trimming: 10 bases; junction bases outside the gene matches: 7. The CDR3 is CASSPGLAGAYEQFF. The CDR3 coding sequence is TGTGCCAGCAGCCCGGGACTAGCGGGAGCTTACGAGCAGTTCTTC. Combining the CDR3 with reference TRBV9 and TRBJ2-1 gives the whole variable domain DSGVTQTPKHLITATGQRVTLRCSPRSGDLSVYWYQQSLDQGLQFLIQYYNGEERAKGNILERFSAQQFPDLHSELNLSSLELGDSALYFCASSPGLAGAYEQFFGPGTRLTVL.

This clonotype appeared many times. V gene TRBV4-2 combines with J gene TRBJ2-7, with 8 bases that match TRBD2. Trimming removed 0 bases from V and 3 bases from J; junction bases left unmatched: 7. Germline values: CDR1 LGHNA, CDR2 YNFKEQ. This CDR3 is 16 amino acids long. The DNA for the CDR3 is TGTGCCAGCAGCCAAGAGAGAGCGGGGGATCTCTACGAGCAGTACTTC. It yields the protein CASSQERAGDLYEQYF.

This clonotype was picked up many times. This chain links TRBV9 with TRBJ2-3; TRBD2 matches 7 bases. The CDR3 is 15 amino acids. Germline V CDR1 and CDR2: SGDLS, YYNGEE. V was clipped by 2 bases and J by 0 bases; unmatched bases: 3. Here the CDR3 reads CASSVNGRSTDTQYF. The DNA for the CDR3 is TGTGCCAGCAGCGTCAACGGGAGGAGCACAGATACGCAGTATTTT.

V and J are TRBV30 and TRBJ2-7, with D tentatively TRBD2 (5 bases). Germline V gene lookup returns CDR1 GTSNPN and CDR2 SVGIG (reference sequence). V was cut by 0 bases and J by 5 bases, with 23 bases left in between. The CDR3 extends over 17 amino acids. The CDR3 DNA reads as TGTGCCTGGAGTGTACTGTTGGCTGTCGCACCCGGGGACGAGCAGTACTTC. Protein product: CAWSVLLAVAPGDEQYF.

This clonotype was found many times. The chain couples TRBV7-6 to TRBJ1-1; 7 positions agree with TRBD1. Germline CDR1 reads SGHVS; CDR2 reads FNYEAQ. V dropped 1 base and J dropped 4; count of bases not matched to a gene: 6. The CDR3 contains 15 residues. CDR3 protein: CASSLEGRGGTEAFF. CDR3 nucleotide sequence: TGTGCCAGCAGCTTAGAAGGCAGGGGGGGCACTGAAGCTTTCTTT.

This clonotype was observed many times. An end of the junction differs from the germline gene, which may be a read error. The V and J genes are TRBV29-1 and TRBJ1-1; D may be TRBD1 (5 bases). Per the germline V gene, CDR1 is SQVTM and CDR2 is ANQGSEA. The CDR3 has 8 amino acids. The CDR3 sequence is CSVHPPGF. DNA for the CDR3: TGCAGCGTCCACCCCCCAGGGTTT.

This clonotype was seen repeatedly, ten times or more. The chain links TRBV12-3 or TRBV12-4 to TRBJ1-1; 7 bases fit TRBD1. The CDR3 consists of 13 residues. V lost 5 bases and J lost 6; bases outside the gene matches: 6. The CDR3 coding sequence is TGTGCCAGCAGTCTCGGGACAGCGGCTGAAGCTTTCTTT. Encoded protein: CASSLGTAAEAFF.

As concerns this clonotype: A much larger clone differs from this one at a single base, so this may be a read error. The chain carries TRBV20-1 and TRBJ1-2; the match to TRBD1 covers 9 bases. Germline trimming cut 6 bases from V and 7 bases from J; bases unmatched to any gene: 15. The CDR3 sequence is 15 residues long. Germline V gives CDR1 DFQATT, CDR2 SNEGSKA (reference sequence). CDR3 sequence reads: CSAARTGDAEGGYTF. CDR3 bases: TGCAGTGCCGCGAGGACAGGGGACGCAGAAGGTGGCTACACCTTC.

This clonotype was found once. The chain links TRBV7-9 to TRBJ1-1; D unclear. The germline V gene encodes CDR1 SEHNR and CDR2 FQNEAQ (reference sequence). Trimming pared 1 base from V and 0 bases from J, leaving 6 bases between. The CDR3 is 14 residues long. CDR3 sequence (DNA): TGTGCCAGCAGCTTAGTCAGCTTGAACACTGAAGCTTTCTTT. It specifies CASSLVSLNTEAFF.